One sample yielded the 27 T cell receptor beta chains listed below, sequenced in a study of shared clonotypes between healthy human individuals. The method was immunoSEQ multiplex PCR; TCRdb's version includes in-frame clones alone and lacks a portion of them. The data contain more than 2,000,000 clones, just over 90% of them singletons. The sequenced sample consisted of naive CD4+ T cells sorted from blood. Noted subset: CD45RA+ positively selected. The receptors derive from a man younger than 35 in good health.

V gene TRBV19 combines with J gene TRBJ2-1, with 9 nucleotides matching TRBD1. The CDR3 loop spans 15 amino acids. V lost 3 bases to trimming and J lost 4 bases; unmatched junction nucleotides: 4. Germline V CDR1 and CDR2: LNHDA, SQIVND (reference sequence). The CDR3 loop reads CASSIEGQGYNEQFF. The CDR3 DNA reads TGTGCCAGTAGTATTGAGGGACAGGGATACAATGAGCAGTTCTTC.

V and J are TRBV29-1 and TRBJ2-5; 12 bases are a match to TRBD1. CDR3 length equals 21 residues. V lost 2 bases, J lost 0 bases, and 19 bases stayed unmatched. Germline-derived CDR1 and CDR2 are SQVTM and ANQGSEA. Here the CDR3 DNA reads TGCAGCGTTGAATGGGGGGACAGGGGGCAAGCGGGAGGGACATACCAAGAGACCCAGTACTTC. Amino acid sequence: CSVEWGDRGQAGGTYQETQYF.

Notes on this clone: Other DNA sequences in this specimen translate into the identical CDR3. The chain links TRBV19 to TRBJ2-3, with TRBD2 matching over 7 bases. The CDR3 spans 14 residues. V shed 5 bases and J 1 base; nucleotides not matched to a gene: 3. CDR1 and CDR2 from the germline V gene are LNHDA and SQIVND (reference sequence). The chain's CDR3 is CASSVLAGTDTQYF. The CDR3 nucleotides read TGTGCCAGTAGTGTTCTAGCGGGCACAGATACGCAGTATTTT.

This chain joins TRBV18 and TRBJ2-7; D is perhaps TRBD1 (6 bases). This CDR3 contains 14 residues. The germline CDR1 and CDR2 sequences are KGHSH and LQKENI. The V gene lost 6 bases and the J gene lost 7 bases, with 19 bases spanning the gap. Here the CDR3 reads CASSPERGTKEQYF. The CDR3 DNA follows: TGTGCCAGCTCCCCCGAGAGGGGGACGAAAGAGCAGTACTTC.

This chain connects TRBV14 to TRBJ2-1, with TRBD2 as a possible D gene (5 bases). Trimming cost V 4 bases and J 8 bases, with 18 bases left between them. This CDR3 comprises 15 residues. The germline V gene has CDR1 SGHDN and CDR2 FVKESK. Here the CDR3 DNA reads TGTGCCAGCAGCCCGCCGGGGTGGTACGAAGATGAGCAGTTCTTC. It translates to CASSPPGWYEDEQFF.

The chain carries TRBV6-6 and TRBJ2-5; 14 bases are a match to TRBD2. CDR1 MNHNY and CDR2 SVGAGI come from the germline V gene (reference sequence). With V trimmed by 2 bases and J by 4 bases, 3 bases remained unmatched. The CDR3 runs to 16 residues. The CDR3 sequence: CASSYVGTSGGETQYF. Here the CDR3 DNA reads TGTGCCAGCAGTTACGTAGGGACTAGCGGGGGAGAGACCCAGTACTTC.

This clone came up a few times. Different DNA sequences within this sample yield the same CDR3. This chain links TRBV30 with TRBJ1-1; the match to TRBD1 covers 7 bases. The V and J ends lost 5 bases and 1 base, in that order; junction bases with no gene match: 1. The germline V gene has CDR1 GTSNPN and CDR2 SVGIG (reference sequence). The CDR3 has 12 amino acids. The CDR3 region is CAWGDRNTEAFF. CDR3 DNA: TGTGCCTGGGGGGACAGGAACACTGAAGCTTTCTTT.

The J gene is TRBJ2-7, the V gene TRBV10-1, with D perhaps TRBD1 or TRBD2 (5 bases each). From germline, CDR1 is WNHNN and CDR2 SYGVQD (reference sequence). CDR3 size: 13 residues. V was pared by 5 bases and J by 6 bases, with 14 bases between. CDR3 protein: CASSLTSGTEQYF. Written as DNA, the CDR3 is TGCGCCAGCAGTTTAACTTCCGGGACCGAGCAGTACTTC.

Notes on this clone: This sample includes further DNA sequences coding for the same CDR3. The rearrangement joins TRBV19 to TRBJ2-3, with a possible D match to TRBD1 (5 bases). The germline gives CDR1 LNHDA, CDR2 SQIVND (reference sequence). This CDR3 has 13 amino acids. The V end lost 1 base, the J end lost 3 bases, and 5 bases lay between the germline ends. The CDR3 loop is CASSIGQTDTQYF. CDR3 sequence (DNA): TGTGCCAGTAGTATAGGACAGACAGATACGCAGTATTTT.

The chain has TRBV2 and TRBJ2-7; D is possibly TRBD1 (5 bases). V lost 6 bases and J lost 2, with 14 bases in between. The germline gives CDR1 SNHLY, CDR2 FYNNEI. This CDR3 comprises 14 residues. CDR3 nucleotides: TGTGCCAGCAGGGCAACAGGAGCCGCCTACGAGCAGTACTTC. Its translation is CASRATGAAYEQYF.

The chain couples TRBV23-1 to TRBJ2-7; D is perhaps TRBD1 (5 bases). TRBV23-1 is filed as an ORF, its function uncertain. V was shortened by 7 bases and J by 2 bases, with 18 bases between the two germline ends. The CDR3 has 15 amino acids. The CDR3 loop is CASTSWQGKPYEQYF. CDR3 DNA sequence: TGCGCCAGCACCTCGTGGCAGGGCAAACCCTACGAGCAGTACTTC.

The chain uses TRBV9 and TRBJ2-7; perhaps TRBD1 as D (5 bases). The V gene's germline CDR1 is SGDLS and CDR2 YYNGEE. The CDR3 loop spans 15 amino acids. V was cut by 0 bases and J by 3 bases, with 13 bases left in between. In DNA, the CDR3 is TGTGCCAGCAGCGTAGGTGAAAGGGGATTCTACGAGCAGTACTTC. Translated, it gives CASSVGERGFYEQYF.

The chain links TRBV5-1 to TRBJ1-4; TRBD1 aligns across 7 bases. This CDR3 is 15 amino acids long. Germline V gene lookup returns CDR1 SGHRS and CDR2 YFSETQ. V was clipped by 4 bases and J by 10 bases; unmatched bases: 13. CDR3 nucleotide sequence: TGCGCCAGCAGCGAGCCGGGACAGAAGGTTGTAAAACTGTTTTTT. Translation gives CASSEPGQKVVKLFF.

This clone was seen just once. The rearrangement joins TRBV5-1 to TRBJ1-1; possible D gene TRBD1, 5 bases. This CDR3 is 15 amino acids long. Looked up from germline, CDR1 is SGHRS and CDR2 is YFSETQ. V lost 0 bases to trimming and J lost 3 bases, with 12 bases between them. CDR3 loop: CASSLAGQPHTEAFF. DNA of the CDR3: TGCGCCAGCAGCTTGGCCGGACAACCTCACACTGAAGCTTTCTTT.

The J gene is TRBJ2-5, the V gene TRBV5-6, with D maybe TRBD2 (7 bases). Germline CDR1 is SGHDT and CDR2 is YYEEEE. V was pared by 4 bases and J by 5 bases, with 21 bases between. The CDR3 length is 16 residues. CDR3 residues: CASSPRSGGRGETQYF. The CDR3 region has the DNA TGTGCCAGCAGCCCCAGATCCGGGGGGCGAGGGGAGACCCAGTACTTC.

The J gene is TRBJ2-7, the V gene TRBV6-1; D is ambiguous. V gave up 5 bases and J gave up 0 bases, with 11 bases separating them. Germline V CDR1 and CDR2: MNHNS, SASEGT. This CDR3 is built from 14 residues. The CDR3 loop reads CASSTGRSSYEQYF. DNA for the CDR3: TGTGCCAGCAGTACCGGACGGAGCTCCTACGAGCAGTACTTC.

This chain links TRBV11-2 with TRBJ1-6; the match to TRBD1 covers 10 bases. After removal of 3 bases from V and 1 base from J, the junction contained 6 bases not matched to a gene. Germline V gene sequence: CDR1 SGHAT, CDR2 FQNNGV. There are 18 residues in the CDR3. In nucleotides, the CDR3 is TGTGCCAGCAGCTTCCGGGACAGGGGATCATCCTATAATTCACCCCTCCACTTT. Encoded protein: CASSFRDRGSSYNSPLHF.

The rearrangement joins TRBV4-1 to TRBJ2-2, with 15 bases identical to TRBD2. Trimming at V came to 2 bases and at J to 1 base, leaving 5 bases not matched to a gene. Germline V gene data show CDR1 as MGHRA and CDR2 as YSYEKL. The CDR3 is 19 residues long. In DNA form, the CDR3 reads TGCGCCAGCAGCCAACCGGGACTAGCGGGAGGACGGAACACCGGGGAGCTGTTTTTT. Protein: CASSQPGLAGGRNTGELFF.

This chain links TRBV6-5 with TRBJ1-5, with D uncertain. This CDR3 spans 13 amino acids. Trimming removed 4 bases from V and 3 bases from J, with 7 bases in between. Germline CDR1 and CDR2: MNHEY and SVGAGI. CDR3 amino acids: CASSFQINQPQHF. The CDR3 nucleotides read TGTGCCAGCAGTTTTCAGATCAATCAGCCCCAGCATTTT.

This rearrangement joins TRBV7-2 to TRBJ2-7; 9 positions agree with TRBD2. J lost 3 bases, V lost 1 base, and 7 bases had no gene match. Germline CDR1 is SGHTA and CDR2 is FQGNSA. CDR3 size: 16 residues. CDR3: CASSLVWRGGRYEQYF. CDR3 sequence (DNA): TGTGCCAGCAGCTTAGTATGGCGGGGGGGCCGCTACGAGCAGTACTTC.

The CDR3 bases are TGTGCCAGCTCACCACCGGGGGCAACGAACACCGGGGAGCTGTTTTTT. It translates to CASSPPGATNTGELFF. This chain uses TRBV18 with TRBJ2-2; possible D gene TRBD1, 6 bases. The V gene lost 0 bases and the J gene lost 0 bases, with 8 bases spanning the gap. Per the germline V gene, CDR1 is KGHSH and CDR2 is LQKENI. The CDR3 covers 16 residues.

CDR3 in amino acids: CASSLILRAGVGNQPQHF. CDR3 bases: TGTGCCAGCAGCTTGATCCTGCGGGCGGGCGTGGGCAATCAGCCCCAGCATTTT. This rearrangement joins TRBV28 to TRBJ1-5; D not certain. Trimming shortened V by 6 bases and J by 2 bases, and 23 bases separated the two germline ends. This CDR3 comprises 18 residues. CDR1 and CDR2 (germline): MDHEN, SYDVKM.

This CDR3 is CASSYSSGATNEKLFF. The CDR3 coding sequence is TGTGCCAGCAGTTACTCTTCGGGGGCAACTAATGAAAAACTGTTTTTT. The chain carries TRBV6-5 and TRBJ1-4, with D possibly being TRBD1 (5 bases). Germline V CDR1 and CDR2: MNHEY, SVGAGI. V lost 0 bases, J lost 0 bases, and 8 bases lay in between. This CDR3 contains 16 residues.

A word on this clone: Other DNA sequences of this sample code for an identical CDR3. The rearrangement links TRBV5-1 to TRBJ1-4; possibly TRBD1 for D (6 bases). Germline CDR1 SGHRS, CDR2 YFSETQ. This CDR3 comprises 14 residues. V shed 4 bases and J shed 2 bases, with 9 bases lying between them. The CDR3 sequence: CASSRDRTNEKLFF. CDR3 nucleotides: TGCGCCAGCAGCCGTGACAGGACTAATGAAAAACTGTTTTTT.

This clone was picked up one time. The chain links TRBV19 to TRBJ1-1; a weak D match, TRBD1 (5 bases). Trimming shortened V by 4 bases and J by 1 base, and 7 bases separated the two germline ends. This CDR3 region has 13 residues. Per the germline V gene, CDR1 is LNHDA and CDR2 is SQIVND (reference sequence). The CDR3 DNA sequence: TGTGCCAGTAGTAAACAGGCGAACACTGAAGCTTTCTTT. Translating gives CASSKQANTEAFF.

The chain has TRBV28 and TRBJ2-3, with a tentative D call TRBD1 (5 bases). CDR1 and CDR2 from the germline V gene are MDHEN and SYDVKM. The length of the CDR3 is 15 residues. V lost 3 bases, J lost 0 bases, and 10 bases lay in between. The CDR3 sequence is CASSLQGTSTDTQYF. The CDR3 nucleotides read TGTGCCAGCAGTTTGCAGGGAACTAGCACAGATACGCAGTATTTT.

V is TRBV6-6 and J is TRBJ2-1, with 7 bases identical to TRBD1. CDR1 is MNHNY and CDR2 is SVGAGI in the germline V gene (reference sequence). This CDR3 has 14 amino acids. After removal of 5 bases from V and 7 bases from J, the junction contained 8 bases not matched to a gene. The CDR3: CASSPRDSTNEQFF. Written as DNA, the CDR3 is TGTGCCAGCAGTCCCCGGGACAGCACAAATGAGCAGTTCTTC.